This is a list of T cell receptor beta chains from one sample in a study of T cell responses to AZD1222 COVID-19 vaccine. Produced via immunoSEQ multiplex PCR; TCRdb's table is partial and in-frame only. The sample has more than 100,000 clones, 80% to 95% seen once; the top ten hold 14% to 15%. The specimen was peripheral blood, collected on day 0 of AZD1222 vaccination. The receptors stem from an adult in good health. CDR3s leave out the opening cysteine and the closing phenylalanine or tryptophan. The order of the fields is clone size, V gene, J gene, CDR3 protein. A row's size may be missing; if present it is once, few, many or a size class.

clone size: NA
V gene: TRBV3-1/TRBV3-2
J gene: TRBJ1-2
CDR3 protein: ASSLSGPSPFYGYT

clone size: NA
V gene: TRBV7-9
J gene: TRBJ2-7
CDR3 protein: ASSLVGSSYEQY

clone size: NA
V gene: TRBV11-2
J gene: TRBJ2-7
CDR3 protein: ASSPFLDTGKAYEQY

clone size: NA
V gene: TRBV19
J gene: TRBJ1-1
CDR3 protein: ASSILTGDTEAF

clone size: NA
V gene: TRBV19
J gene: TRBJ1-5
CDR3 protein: ASSMGSNQPQH

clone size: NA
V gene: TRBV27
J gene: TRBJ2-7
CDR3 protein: ASSPSTRTSGSYEQY

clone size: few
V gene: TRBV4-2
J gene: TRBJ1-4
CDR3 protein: ASSQEGGSEKLF

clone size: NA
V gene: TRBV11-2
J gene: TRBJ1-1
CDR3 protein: ASSLVIGSAF

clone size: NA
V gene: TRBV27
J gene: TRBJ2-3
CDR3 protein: ASSLSGGRAADTQY

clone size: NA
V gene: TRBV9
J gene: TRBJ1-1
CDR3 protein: ASRALGPEAF

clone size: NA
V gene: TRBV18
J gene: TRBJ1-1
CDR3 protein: ASSRKRHSTEDTEAF

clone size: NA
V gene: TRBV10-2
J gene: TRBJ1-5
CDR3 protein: ASSTSGQGRQPQH

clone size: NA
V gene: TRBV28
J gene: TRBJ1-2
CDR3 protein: ASSLGPGAGYT

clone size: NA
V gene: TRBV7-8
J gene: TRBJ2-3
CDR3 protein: ASSPRAGTSGTDTQY

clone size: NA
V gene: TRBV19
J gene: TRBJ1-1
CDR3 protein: ASSSSSAGGFSEAF

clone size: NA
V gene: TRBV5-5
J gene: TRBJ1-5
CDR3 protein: ASSLGTGGMGTYSNQPQH

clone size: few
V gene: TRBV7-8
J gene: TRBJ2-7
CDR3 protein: ASSLADPGRYEQY

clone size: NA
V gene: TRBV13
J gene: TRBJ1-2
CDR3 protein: ASSLVGFYGYT

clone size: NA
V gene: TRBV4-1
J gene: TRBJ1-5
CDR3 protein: ASSPGWGNQPQH

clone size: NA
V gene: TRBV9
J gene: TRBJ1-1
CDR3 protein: ASSPKGMAEAF

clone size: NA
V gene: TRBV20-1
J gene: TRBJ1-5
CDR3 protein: SASLDSNQPQH

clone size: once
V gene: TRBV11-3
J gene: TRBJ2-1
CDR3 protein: ASSLEAGGEQF

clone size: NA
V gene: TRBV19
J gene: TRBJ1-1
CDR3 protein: ASSESYLNTEAF

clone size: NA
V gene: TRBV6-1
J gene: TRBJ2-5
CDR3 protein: ASSEDPRDRGRWETQY

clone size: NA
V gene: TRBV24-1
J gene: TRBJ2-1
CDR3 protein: ATSETVDEQF

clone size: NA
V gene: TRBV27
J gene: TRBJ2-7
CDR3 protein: ASSAGAPYEQY

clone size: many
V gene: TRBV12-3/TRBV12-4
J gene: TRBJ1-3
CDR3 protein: ASSWGHTIY

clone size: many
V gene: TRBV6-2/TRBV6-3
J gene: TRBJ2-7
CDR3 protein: ASTPKGTVPYEQY

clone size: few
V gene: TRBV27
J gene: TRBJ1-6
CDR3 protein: ASSPTGYSYNSPLH

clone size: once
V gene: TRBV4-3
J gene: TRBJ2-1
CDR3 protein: ASSQGGYDNEQF

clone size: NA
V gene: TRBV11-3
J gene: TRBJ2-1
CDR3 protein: ASSTRGQELF

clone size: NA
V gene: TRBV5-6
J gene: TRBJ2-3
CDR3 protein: ASSLVTDTQY

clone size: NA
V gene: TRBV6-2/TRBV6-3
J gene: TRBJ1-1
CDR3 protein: ASSQPQTGQGTEAF

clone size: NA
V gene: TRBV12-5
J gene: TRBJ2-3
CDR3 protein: ASGLSTDTQY

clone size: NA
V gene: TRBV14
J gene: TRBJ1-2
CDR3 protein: ASSQELVETYGYT

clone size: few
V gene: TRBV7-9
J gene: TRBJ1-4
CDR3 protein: ASSTGQPAKYEKLF

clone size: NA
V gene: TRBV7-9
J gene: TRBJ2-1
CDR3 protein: ASSLIGYRADEQF

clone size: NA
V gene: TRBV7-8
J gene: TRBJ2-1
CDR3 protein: ASSLALRGGGDEQF

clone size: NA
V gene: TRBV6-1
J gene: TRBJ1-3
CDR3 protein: ASSEGAGLGGTIY

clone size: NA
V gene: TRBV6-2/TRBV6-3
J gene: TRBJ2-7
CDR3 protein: ASSYSPYEQY

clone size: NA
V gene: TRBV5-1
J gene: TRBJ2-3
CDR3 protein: ASSLGQGSDTQY

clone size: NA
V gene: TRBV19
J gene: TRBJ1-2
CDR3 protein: ASSILGYGYT

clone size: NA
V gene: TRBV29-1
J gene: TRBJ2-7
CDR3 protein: SVEGRLAGNEQY